Following are 18 T cell receptor beta chains from one sample sequenced in a study of blood T cell repertoires in COVID-19. Libraries were prepared by immunoSEQ multiplex PCR; TCRdb keeps only in-frame clonotypes and omits some of them. The sample includes 350,000 to 450,000 clones, around 91% of them seen just once. The specimen sequenced was peripheral blood. These receptors all come from a woman aged 40 to 50 with COVID-19, enrolled during active disease.

The sample holds one count of this clone. The J gene is TRBJ1-4, the V gene TRBV6-5, with 7 positions matching TRBD1. There are 15 residues in the CDR3. V shed 2 bases and J 4 bases; nucleotides not matched to a gene: 4. CDR1 and CDR2 (germline): MNHEY, SVGAGI. This CDR3 reads CASSYQGGLNEKLFF. The CDR3 nucleotides read TGTGCCAGCAGTTACCAAGGGGGCCTTAATGAAAAACTGTTTTTT.

The chain recombines TRBV5-4 with TRBJ2-2; D perhaps matches TRBD2 (5 bases). Germline V gene data show CDR1 as SGHNT and CDR2 as YYREEE (reference sequence). The V gene lost 6 bases and the J gene lost 1 base, with 7 bases spanning the gap. The CDR3 covers 13 residues. In DNA form, the CDR3 reads TGTGCCAGCACACGGGGGAACACCGGGGAGCTGTTTTTT. Protein: CASTRGNTGELFF.

The V and J genes are TRBV9 and TRBJ2-7; 9 bases fit TRBD1. The CDR3 covers 18 residues. Germline CDR1 SGDLS, CDR2 YYNGEE. Trimming removed 0 bases from V and 2 bases from J; junction bases left unmatched: 12. The CDR3 DNA reads as TGTGCCAGCAGCGTAGGACCTAGCCCGGACAGGGGAACCTACGAGCAGTACTTC. Its protein is CASSVGPSPDRGTYEQYF.

The V call is TRBV5-1, the J call TRBJ2-1; TRBD2 aligns across 9 bases. The CDR3 is 16 amino acids. Germline CDR1 SGHRS, CDR2 YFSETQ. V trimming: 3 bases; J trimming: 3 bases; junction bases outside the gene matches: 7. In DNA form, the CDR3 reads TGCGCCAGCAGCTCTTCCGGGACTAGCCGCTACAATGAGCAGTTCTTC. Its translation is CASSSSGTSRYNEQFF.

V gene TRBV7-2 combines with J gene TRBJ1-3; D is possibly TRBD1 (5 bases). Germline values: CDR1 SGHTA, CDR2 FQGNSA. This CDR3 is built from 14 residues. The ends were cut back, 5 bases at V and 3 bases at J, with 11 bases in the middle. CDR3 nucleotide sequence: TGTGCCAGCAGCCCAGGGCACGGTGGAAACACCATATATTTT. Translating gives CASSPGHGGNTIYF.

This clone was observed a few times. The chain employs TRBV19 and TRBJ1-1; D ambiguous. The V gene lost 5 bases and the J gene lost 0 bases, with 10 bases spanning the gap. Looked up from germline, CDR1 is LNHDA and CDR2 is SQIVND (reference sequence). CDR3 size: 14 residues. CDR3 region: CASSFDRVNTEAFF. The DNA of the CDR3 is TGTGCCAGTAGTTTCGACCGGGTGAACACTGAAGCTTTCTTT.

V gene TRBV9 combines with J gene TRBJ2-7, with a tentative D call TRBD1 (6 bases). Between the trimmed V and J ends, which lost 4 bases and 0 bases, there was a span of 14 bases. Per germline, CDR1 SGDLS and CDR2 YYNGEE. There are 15 residues in the CDR3. In nucleotides, the CDR3 is TGTGCCAGCAGCCCCCGGACAGATAGCTCCTACGAGCAGTACTTC. It codes for CASSPRTDSSYEQYF.

This chain connects TRBV27 to TRBJ2-6; 8 nucleotides line up with TRBD2. The germline V gene encodes CDR1 MNHEY and CDR2 SMNVEV (reference sequence). This CDR3 has 17 residues. The ends lost 7 bases at V and 2 bases at J; junction bases unmatched: 10. CDR3 protein: CASKSRGGTTGANVLTF. In nucleotides, the CDR3 is TGTGCCAGCAAGTCTCGGGGGGGTACTACTGGGGCCAACGTCCTGACTTTC.

This rearrangement joins TRBV5-4 to TRBJ1-1; 8 bases align to TRBD1. CDR1 and CDR2 from the germline V gene are SGHNT and YYREEE (reference sequence). The CDR3 is made up of 14 amino acids. J lost 7 bases, V lost 2 bases, and 7 bases had no gene match. CDR3 bases: TGTGCCAGCAGCTTTAGGACAGGGCGGAATGAAGCTTTCTTT. This encodes CASSFRTGRNEAFF. Supplemented by reference TRBV5-4 and TRBJ1-1, the full variable domain reads ETGVTQSPTHLIKTRGQQVTLRCSSQSGHNTVSWYQQALGQGPQFIFQYYREEENGRGNFPPRFSGLQFPNYSSELNVNALELDDSALYLCASSFRTGRNEAFFGQGTRLTVV.

The chain couples TRBV9 to TRBJ2-5; 7 bases agree with TRBD1. J gave up 2 bases and V 0 bases, and 7 bases lay outside the gene matches. The CDR3 covers 16 residues. Germline V gene sequence: CDR1 SGDLS, CDR2 YYNGEE. Here the CDR3 DNA reads TGTGCCAGCAGCGTAGCTACAGGGGCAAGGCAAGAGACCCAGTACTTC. Protein product: CASSVATGARQETQYF.

V and J are TRBV5-8 and TRBJ2-1; 10 bases map to TRBD2. The germline CDR1 and CDR2 sequences are SGHTS and YDEGEE. The CDR3 is made up of 15 amino acids. Trimming cost V 2 bases and J 9 bases; bases outside gene matches: 8. In DNA form, the CDR3 reads TGTGCCAGCAGCTTCCAGCGGGAGGGGTTGAGTGAGCAGTTCTTC. It encodes CASSFQREGLSEQFF.

The chain carries TRBV27 and TRBJ2-2, with TRBD1 matching over 8 bases. With V trimmed by 6 bases and J by 6 bases, 9 bases remained unmatched. The CDR3 has 15 amino acids. Germline V CDR1 and CDR2: MNHEY, SMNVEV (reference sequence). The DNA of the CDR3 is TGTGCCAGCAGACTCCTGGACAGGGTCCCCGGGGAGCTGTTTTTT. Translated, it gives CASRLLDRVPGELFF.

The rearrangement joins TRBV7-6 to TRBJ2-2, with D possibly being TRBD2 (7 bases). The CDR3 loop spans 16 amino acids. V dropped 1 base and J dropped 4 bases, with 13 bases sitting between them. Germline CDR1 and CDR2: SGHVS and FNYEAQ. This CDR3 reads CASSLVGGAGTGELFF. As DNA, the CDR3 is TGTGCCAGCAGCTTAGTGGGGGGGGCCGGCACCGGGGAGCTGTTTTTT.

This chain joins TRBV6-5 and TRBJ1-2; unclear D gene. This CDR3 is 13 amino acids long. Trimming took off 7 bases at V and 4 bases at J, with 13 bases between the two ends. Germline CDR1 is MNHEY and CDR2 is SVGAGI. The chain's CDR3 is CASTEGGFYGYTF. The CDR3 coding sequence is TGTGCCAGCACCGAGGGCGGATTCTATGGCTACACCTTC.

The J gene is TRBJ1-2, the V gene TRBV7-8; 7 positions agree with TRBD1. Germline values: CDR1 SGHVS, CDR2 FQNEAQ. The CDR3 has 14 residues. Trimming cost V 5 bases and J 3 bases; bases outside gene matches: 6. CDR3 DNA: TGTGCCAGCAGCCCGGTCACAGGGGACTATGGCTACACCTTC. Translation: CASSPVTGDYGYTF.

The chain employs TRBV6-5 and TRBJ1-1; D gene uncertain. Germline V gene sequence: CDR1 MNHEY, CDR2 SVGAGI. V was trimmed by 5 bases and J by 10 bases, leaving 14 bases between them. The CDR3 totals 12 residues. CDR3 loop: CASSRGSQAAFF. The CDR3 DNA reads TGTGCCAGCAGTCGCGGTTCCCAAGCAGCTTTCTTT.

The chain recombines TRBV28 with TRBJ1-5; D gene ambiguous. Per germline, CDR1 MDHEN and CDR2 SYDVKM. The CDR3 runs to 17 residues. The germline V and J ends were trimmed by 1 base and 4 bases, with 17 bases remaining between them. The CDR3 DNA is TGTGCCAGCAGTTTATTCCCCCCCGCGGTTGTTAATCAGCCCCAGCATTTT. Protein product: CASSLFPPAVVNQPQHF.

The genes are TRBV7-9 and TRBJ1-6; 9 bases fit TRBD1. Germline lookup yields CDR1 SEHNR and CDR2 FQNEAQ (reference sequence). CDR3 length: 15 amino acids. Losses at the gene ends were 5 bases for V and 10 bases for J; bases not matched to a gene: 9. This chain's CDR3 is CASSPSPTGGSPLHF. In DNA form, the CDR3 reads TGTGCCAGCAGCCCAAGCCCGACAGGGGGGTCACCCCTCCACTTT. Combining the CDR3 with reference TRBV7-9 and TRBJ1-6 gives the whole variable domain DTGVSQNPRHKITKRGQNVTFRCDPISEHNRLYWYRQTLGQGPEFLTYFQNEAQLEKSRLLSDRFSAERPKGSFSTLEIQRTEQGDSAMYLCASSPSPTGGSPLHFGNGTRLTVT.